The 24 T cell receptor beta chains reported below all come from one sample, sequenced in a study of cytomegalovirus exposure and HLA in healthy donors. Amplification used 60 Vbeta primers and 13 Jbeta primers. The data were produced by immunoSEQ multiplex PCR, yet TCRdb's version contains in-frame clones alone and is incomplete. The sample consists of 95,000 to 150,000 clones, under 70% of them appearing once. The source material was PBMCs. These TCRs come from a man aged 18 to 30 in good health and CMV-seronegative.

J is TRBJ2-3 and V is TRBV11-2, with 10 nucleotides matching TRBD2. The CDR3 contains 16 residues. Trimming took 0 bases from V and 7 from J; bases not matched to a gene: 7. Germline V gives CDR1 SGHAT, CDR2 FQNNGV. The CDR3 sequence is CASSLEASGGSNTQYF. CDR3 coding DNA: TGTGCCAGCAGCTTAGAGGCTAGCGGGGGATCCAATACGCAGTATTTT.

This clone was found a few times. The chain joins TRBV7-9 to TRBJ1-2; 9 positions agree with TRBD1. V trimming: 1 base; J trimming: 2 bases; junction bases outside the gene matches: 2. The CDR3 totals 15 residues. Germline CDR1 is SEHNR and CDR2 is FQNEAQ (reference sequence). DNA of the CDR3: TGTGCCAGCAGCTTAGTACAGGGGGCAAACTATGGCTACACCTTC. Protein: CASSLVQGANYGYTF.

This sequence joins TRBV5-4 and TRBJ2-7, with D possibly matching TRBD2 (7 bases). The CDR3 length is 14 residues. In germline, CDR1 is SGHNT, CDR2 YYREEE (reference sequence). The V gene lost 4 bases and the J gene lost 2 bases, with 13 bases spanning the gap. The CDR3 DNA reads TGTGCCAGCAGCCGCGACGGGGGGCCCTACGAGCAGTACTTC. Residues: CASSRDGGPYEQYF.

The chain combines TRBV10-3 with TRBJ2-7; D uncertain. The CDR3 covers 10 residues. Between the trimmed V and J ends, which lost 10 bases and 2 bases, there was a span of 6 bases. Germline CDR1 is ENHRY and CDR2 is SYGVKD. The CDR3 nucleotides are TGTGCCAATCAGGCCTACGAGCAGTACTTC. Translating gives CANQAYEQYF.

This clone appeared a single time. The CDR3 bases are TGTGCCAGCAGCCGAAGGACTAGCGGGACGGTATATACGCAGTATTTT. Encoded protein: CASSRRTSGTVYTQYF. The rearrangement links TRBV7-2 to TRBJ2-3; 12 bases are shared with TRBD2. Germline V gives CDR1 SGHTA, CDR2 FQGNSA. This CDR3 region has 16 residues. With V trimmed by 5 bases and J by 7 bases, 10 bases remained unmatched.

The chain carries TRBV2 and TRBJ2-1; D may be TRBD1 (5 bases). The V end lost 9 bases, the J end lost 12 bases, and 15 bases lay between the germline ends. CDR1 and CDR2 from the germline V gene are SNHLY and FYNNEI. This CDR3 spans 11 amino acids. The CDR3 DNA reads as TGTGCCAGTAAGATCAGGGATTCGCAGTTCTTC. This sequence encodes CASKIRDSQFF.

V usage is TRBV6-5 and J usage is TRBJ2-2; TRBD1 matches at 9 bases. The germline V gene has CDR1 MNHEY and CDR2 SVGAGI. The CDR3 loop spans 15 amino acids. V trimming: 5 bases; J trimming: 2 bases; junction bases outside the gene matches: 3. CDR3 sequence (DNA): TGTGCCAGCAGTAGACAGGGGGTAAACACCGGGGAGCTGTTTTTT. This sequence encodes CASSRQGVNTGELFF.

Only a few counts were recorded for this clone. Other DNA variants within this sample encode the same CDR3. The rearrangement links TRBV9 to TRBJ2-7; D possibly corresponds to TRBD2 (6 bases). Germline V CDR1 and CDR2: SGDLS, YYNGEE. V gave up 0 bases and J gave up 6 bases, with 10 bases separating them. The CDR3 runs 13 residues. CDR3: CASSVVAGGEQYF. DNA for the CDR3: TGTGCCAGCAGCGTAGTTGCCGGGGGCGAGCAGTACTTC.

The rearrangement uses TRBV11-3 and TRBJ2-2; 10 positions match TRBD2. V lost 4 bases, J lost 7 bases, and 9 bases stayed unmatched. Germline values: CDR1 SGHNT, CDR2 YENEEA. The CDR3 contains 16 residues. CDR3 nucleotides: TGTGCCAGCAGCTCCCTAGCGGGAGAAAGGGTCGGGGAGCTGTTTTTT. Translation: CASSSLAGERVGELFF.

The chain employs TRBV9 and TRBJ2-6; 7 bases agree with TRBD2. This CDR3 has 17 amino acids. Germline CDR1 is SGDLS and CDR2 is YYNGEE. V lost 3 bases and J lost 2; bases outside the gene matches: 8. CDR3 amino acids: CASSAGLGGTGANVLTF. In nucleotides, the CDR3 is TGTGCCAGCAGCGCGGGGTTGGGGGGGACTGGGGCCAACGTCCTGACTTTC.

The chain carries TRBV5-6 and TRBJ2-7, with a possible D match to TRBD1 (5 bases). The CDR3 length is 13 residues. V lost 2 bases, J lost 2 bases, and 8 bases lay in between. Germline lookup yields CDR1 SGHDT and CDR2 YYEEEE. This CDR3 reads CASSFTGPYEQYF. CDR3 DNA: TGTGCCAGCAGCTTTACAGGTCCCTACGAGCAGTACTTC.

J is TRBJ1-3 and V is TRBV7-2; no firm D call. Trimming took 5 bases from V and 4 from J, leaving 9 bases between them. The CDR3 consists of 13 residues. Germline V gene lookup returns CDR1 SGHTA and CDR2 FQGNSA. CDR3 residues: CASSLKRGNTIYF. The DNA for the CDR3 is TGTGCCAGCAGCCTAAAGCGGGGAAACACCATATATTTT.

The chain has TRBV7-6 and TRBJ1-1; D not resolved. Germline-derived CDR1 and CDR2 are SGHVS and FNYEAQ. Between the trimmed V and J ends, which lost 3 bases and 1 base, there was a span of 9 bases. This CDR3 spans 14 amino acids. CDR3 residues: CASSLRLWNTEAFF. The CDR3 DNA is TGTGCCAGCAGCTTGCGTCTCTGGAACACTGAAGCTTTCTTT.

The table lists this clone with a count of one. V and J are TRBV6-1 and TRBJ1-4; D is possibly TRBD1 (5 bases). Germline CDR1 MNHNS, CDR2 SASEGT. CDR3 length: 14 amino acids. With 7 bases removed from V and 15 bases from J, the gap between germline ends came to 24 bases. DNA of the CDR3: TGTGCCAGCATGAAACGGTCCCCGGGGGGAATAGTGTTTTTT. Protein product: CASMKRSPGGIVFF.

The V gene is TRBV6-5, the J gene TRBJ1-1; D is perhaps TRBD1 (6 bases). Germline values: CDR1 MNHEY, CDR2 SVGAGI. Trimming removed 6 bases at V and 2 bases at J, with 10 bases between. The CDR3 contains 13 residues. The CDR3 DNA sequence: TGTGCCAGCAGCCGGACAGCTAACACTGAAGCTTTCTTT. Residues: CASSRTANTEAFF.

The CDR3 region is CATRRSGANTGELFF. In DNA form, the CDR3 reads TGTGCCACCCGACGTAGCGGGGCCAACACCGGGGAGCTGTTTTTT. The chain links TRBV19 to TRBJ2-2; TRBD2 matches at 8 bases. Germline CDR1 is LNHDA and CDR2 is SQIVND (reference sequence). The CDR3 length is 15 residues. With 10 bases clipped from V and 2 bases from J, the junction kept 9 bases outside the gene matches.

The CDR3 sequence: CASSATGLGNTEAFF. DNA of the CDR3: TGTGCCAGTAGCGCTACAGGGCTTGGGAACACTGAAGCTTTCTTT. The genes are TRBV19 and TRBJ1-1; TRBD1 might be the D (6 bases). CDR1 is LNHDA, CDR2 SQIVND, per germline (reference sequence). Deletions cut 6 bases from V and 1 base from J, with 15 bases between. The CDR3 covers 15 residues.

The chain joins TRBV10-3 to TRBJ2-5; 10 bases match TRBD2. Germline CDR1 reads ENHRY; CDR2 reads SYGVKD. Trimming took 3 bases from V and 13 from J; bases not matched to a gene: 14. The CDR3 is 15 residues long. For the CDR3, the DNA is TGTGCCATCAGTGATTCGGAGCGGGGGGGTTTAATCTGGTACTTC. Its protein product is CAISDSERGGLIWYF.

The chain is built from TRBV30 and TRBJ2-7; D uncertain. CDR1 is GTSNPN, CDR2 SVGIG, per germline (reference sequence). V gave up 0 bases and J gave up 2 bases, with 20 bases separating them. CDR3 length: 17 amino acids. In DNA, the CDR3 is TGTGCCTGGAGTGTACTTGTTCCCCCGCCCGAAACCTACGAGCAGTACTTC. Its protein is CAWSVLVPPPETYEQYF.

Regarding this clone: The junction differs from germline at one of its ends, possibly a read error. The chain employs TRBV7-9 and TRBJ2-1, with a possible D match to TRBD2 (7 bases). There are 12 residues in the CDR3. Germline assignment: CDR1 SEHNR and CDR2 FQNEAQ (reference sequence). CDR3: CSSRRGGDEQFF. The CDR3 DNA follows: TGTTCCAGCAGAAGAGGGGGGGATGAGCAGTTCTTC.

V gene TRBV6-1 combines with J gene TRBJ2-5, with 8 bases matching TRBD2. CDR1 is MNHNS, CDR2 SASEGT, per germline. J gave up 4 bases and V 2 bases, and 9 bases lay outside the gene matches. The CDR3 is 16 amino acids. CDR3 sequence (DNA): TGTGCCAGCAGTGAAAGAAGCGGGGGATCGGGAGAGACCCAGTACTTC. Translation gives CASSERSGGSGETQYF.

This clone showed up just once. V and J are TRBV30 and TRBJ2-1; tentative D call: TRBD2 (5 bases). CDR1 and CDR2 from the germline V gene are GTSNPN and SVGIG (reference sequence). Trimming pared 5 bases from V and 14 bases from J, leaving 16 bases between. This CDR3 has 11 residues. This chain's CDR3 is CAWGNGGRKFF. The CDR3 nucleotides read TGTGCCTGGGGCAACGGAGGCCGTAAGTTCTTC.

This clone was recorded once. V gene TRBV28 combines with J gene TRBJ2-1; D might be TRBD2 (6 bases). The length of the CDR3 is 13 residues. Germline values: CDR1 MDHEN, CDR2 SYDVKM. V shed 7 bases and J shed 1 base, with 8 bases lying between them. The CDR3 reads CASNGGSYNEQFF. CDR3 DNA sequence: TGTGCCAGCAACGGGGGTTCCTACAATGAGCAGTTCTTC.

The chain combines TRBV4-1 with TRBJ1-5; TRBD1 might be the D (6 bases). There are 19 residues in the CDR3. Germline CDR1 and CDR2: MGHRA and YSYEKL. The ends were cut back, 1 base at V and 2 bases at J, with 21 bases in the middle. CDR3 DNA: TGCGCCAGCAGCCAAGGAGACCGGGGGGCGCGGAGTCGCAATCAGCCCCAGCATTTT. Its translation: CASSQGDRGARSRNQPQHF.